This TCR beta chain stems from a study of tissue T cells after allogeneic stem cell transplantation (dated by TCRdb to 2021 to 2024). Notes on the research overall: The study profiled TCR beta repertoires across many tissues from research autopsies of patients with and without GVHD, plus mouse models of GVHD. The human arm was a prospective observational study without blinding or randomization.

In the paper's terms, the time point label means: mouse harvest day 7 after allogeneic transplant. Each mouse graft, delivered by tail vein injection, combined 10^6 splenic CD5+ T cells with 10^7 T-cell-depleted bone marrow cells. Mouse GVHD was modeled in a major MHC-mismatch B6 (H2b) into BALB/c (H2d) model, with tissues profiled at day 7 or 14. On day 7 or 14 post-transplant, mouse tissues and retro-orbital blood were harvested with separate sterile tools for each animal, and livers were flushed before harvest. Before genomic DNA isolation with the DNeasy Blood & Tissue Kit, mouse tissues were minced using razor blades in buffered saline. The paper as a whole reports these results and caveats: The study did not determine which tissue TCRs were alloreactive or antigen-specific, and some clones might have been persisting host cells. In both patients and mice, T cells from blood and spleen covered only a limited part of the TCR repertoire found in tissues. Within patients, how anatomically similar tissues were was a major factor shaping TCR repertoire composition, regardless of disease or transplant status. Not many T cell clones showed up in more than one patient, yet clustering based on motifs uncovered repertoire signatures that were shared across patients in a tissue-specific way. A small and clinically heterogeneous patient cohort was studied, and sampling depth was acknowledged as a limitation.

This clone turned up a few times. Its antigen specificity is not known. Gene designations and germline sequences in this entry are those of the mouse. Read sequence stops 1 residue before the CDR3 end, and the germline J gene provides the missing end. Libraries came from the immunoSEQ multiplex PCR assay. Adaptive Biotechnologies performed TCRbeta CDR3 sequencing at survey depth and reported CDR3 sequences, V/J genes, productive frequency, and template counts. TCR beta CDR3 regions were amplified from genomic DNA rather than RNA. The study's processing was this. Pairwise repertoire overlap between tissues was quantified with Jensen-Shannon divergence, where 1 means complete divergence and 0 identical. Tissues were grouped by single-linkage agglomerative hierarchical clustering of pairwise JSD values, and the clustering results were shown as dendrograms. GLIPH2 was run on all patient samples with simulation_depth 1000, kmer_min_depth 3 and cdr3_length_cutoff 8, and groups with more than two unique CDR3s were retained. In a standardized tissue-overlap score, Jaccard GLIPH-group overlap across patients was extrapolated to a standard repertoire size of 1000 clones. To look at how diversity was associated with clinical or experimental variables, linear mixed-effect models were used, with tissue treated as a fixed effect and individual treated as a random effect. TCRdb took over this immuneACCESS table, retaining in-frame rearrangements with V and J assigned. Such tables are incomplete; in checked studies, under half of the missing clones stem from an unresolved V gene, and the remainder is unexplained. That table supplies the V and J calls and clone size; D and trimming were determined from the DNA. Across this sample there are approximately 5,800 clones, with roughly 50% seen only once. In total, the top ten clones hold approximately 10% of the sample.

The CDR3 runs 15 amino acids, cysteine and phenylalanine included. Shown are 42 bases from within the CDR3, in frame from base 1. CDR1 and CDR2, looked up from the germline V gene (reference sequence), are NSQYPW and LRSPGD. For this chain, trimming is 0 bases at the V end and 1 base at the J end, and the number of junction bases without a gene match is 3. The V and J genes are TRBV1 and TRBJ2-7; the junction holds 7 bases that match TRBD2. This sequence originates from a female BALB/c mouse given C57BL/6 T cells with graft-versus-host disease after an allogeneic hematopoietic cell transplant. Sequenced material: gut tissue. CDR3 sequence: CTCSADRGGSYEQYF. The CDR3 DNA, read in part, is TGCACCTGCAGTGCAGATCGGGGGGGGTCCTATGAACAGTAC.